A single sample is the source of the 21 T cell receptor beta chains below, sequenced in a study of beta chain features in type 1 diabetes. All of the isolated RNA was reverse transcribed, so expressed TCRB transcripts were sequenced. Sequencing used immunoSEQ multiplex PCR; TCRdb keeps in-frame clones, though not all of them. The sample yields a few hundred thousand clones, roughly 13% seen once. Sequencing was carried out using naive CD4+ T cells from blood. The receptors originated from a man aged 18 to 35 in good health.

The chain joins TRBV2 to TRBJ1-5; a weak D match, TRBD1 (6 bases). The germline gives CDR1 SNHLY, CDR2 FYNNEI. CDR3 length: 14 amino acids. Trimming cost V 1 base and J 4 bases, with 8 bases left between them. The CDR3 DNA is TGTGCCAGCAGTGAAGTCACAGGGAATCAGCCCCAGCATTTT. This gives the protein CASSEVTGNQPQHF. Combining the CDR3 with reference TRBV2 and TRBJ1-5 gives the whole variable domain EPEVTQTPSHQVTQMGQEVILRCVPISNHLYFYWYRQILGQKVEFLVSFYNNEISEKSEIFDDQFSVERPDGSNFTLKIRSTKLEDSAMYFCASSEVTGNQPQHFGDGTRLSIL.

The CDR3 loop reads CASSEFGPDYGYTF. The CDR3 coding sequence is TGTGCCAGCAGTGAATTTGGGCCCGACTATGGCTACACCTTC. The rearrangement links TRBV25-1 to TRBJ1-2; no clear D gene. The germline V gene has CDR1 MGHDK and CDR2 SYGVNS. This CDR3 contains 14 residues. V was trimmed by 1 base and J by 3 bases, leaving 9 bases between them.

This clone occurred a few times. The chain has TRBV6-5 and TRBJ2-1; 9 bases align to TRBD1. The ends lost 6 bases at V and 8 bases at J; junction bases unmatched: 8. The CDR3 is 14 amino acids. Germline lookup yields CDR1 MNHEY and CDR2 SVGAGI. CDR3 in amino acids: CASSPGQGWHEQFF. CDR3 DNA sequence: TGTGCCAGCAGCCCAGGACAGGGGTGGCATGAGCAGTTCTTC.

In this sample, this clone turned up a few times. This sequence joins TRBV25-1 and TRBJ2-2, with D possibly being TRBD1 (6 bases). V was clipped by 2 bases and J by 1 base, with 8 bases between them. CDR3 length: 15 residues. Per the germline V gene, CDR1 is MGHDK and CDR2 is SYGVNS. CDR3 nucleotides: TGTGCCAGCAGTGAAAGGGGACAGAACACCGGGGAGCTGTTTTTT. Protein sequence: CASSERGQNTGELFF.

This clone was seen only a few times. The rearrangement links TRBV4-1 to TRBJ1-5, with 7 bases matching TRBD1. The germline gives CDR1 MGHRA, CDR2 YSYEKL. The CDR3 extends over 17 amino acids. V was clipped by 3 bases and J by 3 bases; unmatched bases: 11. The CDR3 here is CASSHPLRDRVNQPQHF. The CDR3 DNA is TGCGCCAGCAGCCATCCCTTGCGGGACAGAGTCAATCAGCCCCAGCATTTT.

This clone was seen only a few times. The chain employs TRBV6-5 and TRBJ1-5; no clear D gene. CDR3 length: 14 residues. Germline V gene data show CDR1 as MNHEY and CDR2 as SVGAGI. With 5 bases removed from V and 0 bases from J, the gap between germline ends came to 8 bases. The CDR3: CASSREYSNQPQHF. In DNA form, the CDR3 reads TGTGCCAGCAGTCGCGAATATAGCAATCAGCCCCAGCATTTT.

In this sample, this clone turned up a few times. The rearrangement joins TRBV28 to TRBJ2-7; 10 positions match TRBD1. The V gene end was trimmed by 4 bases and the J gene end by 5 bases; junction bases not matched to a gene: 5. CDR1 and CDR2 from the germline V gene are MDHEN and SYDVKM. This CDR3 is built from 14 residues. Written as DNA, the CDR3 is TGTGCCAGCAGTTCGGGACAGGGGTATCACGAGCAGTACTTC. Translating it yields CASSSGQGYHEQYF.

This clone was seen a handful of times. The J gene is TRBJ1-1, the V gene TRBV28; 7 positions agree with TRBD1. J lost 10 bases, V lost 5 bases, and 19 bases had no gene match. CDR1 is MDHEN and CDR2 is SYDVKM in the germline V gene. The CDR3 has 16 residues. CDR3 coding DNA: TGTGCCAGCAGTCCTCACGGGACAGCGGGCCCTGAGAGAGCTTTCTTT. Its translation is CASSPHGTAGPERAFF.

This clone has just a few counts. The chain couples TRBV30 to TRBJ1-2; D is unclear. This CDR3 spans 13 amino acids. Trimming left V 2 bases short and J 8 bases short, with 15 bases between. The V gene's germline CDR1 is GTSNPN and CDR2 SVGIG (reference sequence). The CDR3 sequence: CAWSPQVNGGYTF. The CDR3 nucleotides are TGTGCCTGGAGTCCGCAGGTCAATGGCGGCTACACCTTC. The complete variable domain, with remaining parts taken from reference TRBV30 and TRBJ1-2, reads SQTIHQWPATLVQPVGSPLSLECTVEGTSNPNLYWYRQAAGRGLQLLFYSVGIGQISSEVPQNLSASRPQDRQFILSSKKLLLSDSGFYLCAWSPQVNGGYTFGSGTRLTVV.

The chain employs TRBV6-5 and TRBJ1-1, with no clear D. V was cut by 6 bases and J by 5 bases, with 7 bases left in between. CDR3 length: 11 amino acids. Germline lookup yields CDR1 MNHEY and CDR2 SVGAGI. As DNA, the CDR3 is TGTGCCAGCAGCCGGTGGACTGAAGCTTTCTTT. Translated: CASSRWTEAFF.

This clone was seen more than once but under ten times. The chain uses TRBV4-3 and TRBJ2-6; D gene uncertain. The germline CDR1 and CDR2 sequences are LGHNA and YSLEER. Trimming took 1 base from V and 4 from J, leaving 14 bases between them. The CDR3 runs 17 residues. CDR3 DNA: TGCGCCAGCAGCCAAGGCTCCTCCAGTGAAGGGGCCAACGTCCTGACTTTC. Amino acid sequence: CASSQGSSSEGANVLTF.

The rearrangement links TRBV4-2 to TRBJ2-3; perhaps TRBD2 as D (5 bases). Looked up from germline, CDR1 is LGHNA and CDR2 is YNFKEQ. This CDR3 has 15 amino acids. The ends were cut back, 0 bases at V and 0 bases at J, with 7 bases in the middle. CDR3: CASSQEWTSTDTQYF. CDR3 bases: TGTGCCAGCAGCCAAGAATGGACTAGCACAGATACGCAGTATTTT.

This clone came up a few times. The chain combines TRBV28 with TRBJ1-6, with 8 bases lining up with TRBD1. Germline V gives CDR1 MDHEN, CDR2 SYDVKM. With 6 bases clipped from V and 9 bases from J, the junction kept 1 base outside the gene matches. CDR3 length equals 12 residues. The CDR3 region is CASRTGVSPLHF. CDR3 in DNA: TGTGCCAGCAGGACAGGGGTTTCACCCCTCCACTTT.

This clone appeared a few times. The V gene is TRBV28, the J gene TRBJ2-7, with TRBD2 as a possible D gene (6 bases). Trimming pared 7 bases from V and 6 bases from J, leaving 19 bases between. This CDR3 has 14 amino acids. Germline V lookup: CDR1 MDHEN, CDR2 SYDVKM. The DNA of the CDR3 is TGTGCCAGCACCTCCTTGGGGGGACGAGGCGAGCAGTACTTC. This sequence encodes CASTSLGGRGEQYF. Full variable domain (rest looked up from reference TRBV28 and TRBJ2-7): DVKVTQSSRYLVKRTGEKVFLECVQDMDHENMFWYRQDPGLGLRLIYFSYDVKMKEKGDIPEGYSVSREKKERFSLILESASTNQTSMYLCASTSLGGRGEQYFGPGTRLTVT.

There are a few counts of this clone. The V gene is TRBV29-1, the J gene TRBJ2-3; 11 positions match TRBD2. Germline-derived CDR1 and CDR2 are SQVTM and ANQGSEA. V gave up 4 bases and J gave up 8 bases; unmatched junction bases: 5. The CDR3 contains 13 residues. CDR3 nucleotide sequence: TGCAGCGTTGCTAGCGGGGGGAGAAGTACGCAGTATTTT. It translates to CSVASGGRSTQYF.

The chain uses TRBV5-1 and TRBJ2-7; 7 nucleotides line up with TRBD1. From germline, CDR1 is SGHRS and CDR2 YFSETQ. After removal of 0 bases from V and 3 bases from J, the junction contained 6 bases not matched to a gene. The CDR3 loop spans 15 amino acids. DNA for the CDR3: TGCGCCAGCAGCTTGGGTGTGGACAGGATCTACGAGCAGTACTTC. It specifies CASSLGVDRIYEQYF.

The sample holds a few counts of this clone. This chain joins TRBV18 and TRBJ1-5; 7 positions agree with TRBD1. The V and J ends lost 5 bases and 11 bases, in that order; junction bases with no gene match: 12. The V gene's germline CDR1 is KGHSH and CDR2 LQKENI. The length of the CDR3 is 14 residues. In DNA, the CDR3 is TGTGCCAGCTCAGGACAGGCCCCCTTAGGGACCCAGCATTTT. It is translated as CASSGQAPLGTQHF. Supplemented by reference TRBV18 and TRBJ1-5, the full variable domain reads NAGVMQNPRHLVRRRGQEARLRCSPMKGHSHVYWYRQLPEEGLKFMVYLQKENIIDESGMPKERFSAEFPKEGPSILRIQQVVRGDSAAYFCASSGQAPLGTQHFGDGTRLSIL.

This clone came up a few times. The rearrangement joins TRBV14 to TRBJ1-1; possible D gene TRBD1, 6 bases. CDR1 is SGHDN and CDR2 is FVKESK in the germline V gene. Trimming left V 2 bases short and J 11 bases short, with 12 bases between. This CDR3 is built from 12 residues. Written as DNA, the CDR3 is TGTGCCAGCAGCCAACAGGGGATTGAGGCTTTCTTT. Translation: CASSQQGIEAFF.

This clone was counted a few times. The rearrangement uses TRBV9 and TRBJ1-1, with a weak D call TRBD1 (6 bases). Trimming stripped 0 bases from V and 1 base from J, with 10 bases between. This CDR3 contains 15 residues. Germline V gene data show CDR1 as SGDLS and CDR2 as YYNGEE. CDR3 coding DNA: TGTGCCAGCAGCGTAGAACTGGGGGCGAACACTGAAGCTTTCTTT. Protein sequence: CASSVELGANTEAFF.

This clone has just a few counts. This chain connects TRBV2 to TRBJ1-2; tentative D call: TRBD1 (5 bases). The CDR3 has 12 amino acids. Germline V lookup: CDR1 SNHLY, CDR2 FYNNEI. The germline V and J ends were trimmed by 5 bases and 8 bases, with 12 bases remaining between them. The CDR3 nucleotides read TGTGCCAGCAGTTTAGGGACTGGAGGCTACACCTTC. This encodes CASSLGTGGYTF.

This clone was found a few times. J is TRBJ1-2 and V is TRBV10-3; tentatively, D is TRBD1 (5 bases). Trimming shortened V by 4 bases and J by 4 bases, and 10 bases separated the two germline ends. Germline V lookup: CDR1 ENHRY, CDR2 SYGVKD. The CDR3 extends over 13 amino acids. This CDR3 is CAISVTATYGYTF. For the CDR3, the DNA is TGTGCCATCAGTGTGACAGCCACCTATGGCTACACCTTC.